This T cell receptor beta chain was captured in a study of shared clonotypes between healthy human individuals. About the research overall: Three CD4 naive, three CD4 memory, two CD8 naive and one CD8 memory plate were used per donor.

Concerning this clone: Other DNA sequences in this specimen translate into the identical CDR3.

Only CD45RO-negative cells positively selected for CCR7 counted as naive CD8 cells, so terminally differentiated effector memory CD45RA+ cells were excluded. The method was immunoSEQ multiplex PCR; TCRdb's version includes in-frame clones alone and lacks a portion of them. The sample includes more than 500,000 clones, 85% to 95% of them seen just once. CDR1 is SGHNT and CDR2 is YENEEA in the germline V gene. Trimming cost V 6 bases and J 3 bases, with 12 bases left between them. This CDR3 spans 14 amino acids. This sequence was found in a woman in her twenties or thirties in good health. Sequenced material: naive CD8+ T cells sorted from blood. This rearrangement joins TRBV11-3 to TRBJ1-5; TRBD1 is a possible D gene (6 bases). The DNA for the CDR3 is TGTGCCAGCAGGTGGGGACATACCAATCAGCCCCAGCATTTT. As protein: CASRWGHTNQPQHF.